This T cell receptor (beta chain) derives from a study of early T cells in non-severe SARS-CoV-2 infection. The overall study: Sequencing used unsorted whole-blood bulk RNA, so chains lack pairing. Findings and caveats of the study: Sequences matched to VDJdb favored anti-spike CD8 responses, while private and CD4 specificities were missed.

Individually, cDNA molecules had unique molecular identifiers attached to them. Each CDR3 protein gets one entry after TCRdb re-called the 5' RACE reads with MiXCR. The table lists some 70,000 distinct CDR3 sequences, roughly 9% of them singletons. Germline CDR1 LGHDT, CDR2 YNNKEL (reference sequence). The V and J ends lost 1 base and 5 bases, in that order; junction bases with no gene match: 3. This CDR3 is 14 amino acids long. Details on this clonotype: The antigen is not known.

The material sequenced was whole blood. This rearrangement joins TRBV3-1 to TRBJ2-5; 8 bases are shared with TRBD1. This TCR was recovered from an adult who was a healthcare worker with PCR-confirmed SARS-CoV-2 infection or an uninfected control (not recorded which). The CDR3 sequence: CASSQVGQDETQYF. DNA for the CDR3: TGTGCCAGCAGCCAAGTGGGACAGGATGAGACCCAGTACTTC.